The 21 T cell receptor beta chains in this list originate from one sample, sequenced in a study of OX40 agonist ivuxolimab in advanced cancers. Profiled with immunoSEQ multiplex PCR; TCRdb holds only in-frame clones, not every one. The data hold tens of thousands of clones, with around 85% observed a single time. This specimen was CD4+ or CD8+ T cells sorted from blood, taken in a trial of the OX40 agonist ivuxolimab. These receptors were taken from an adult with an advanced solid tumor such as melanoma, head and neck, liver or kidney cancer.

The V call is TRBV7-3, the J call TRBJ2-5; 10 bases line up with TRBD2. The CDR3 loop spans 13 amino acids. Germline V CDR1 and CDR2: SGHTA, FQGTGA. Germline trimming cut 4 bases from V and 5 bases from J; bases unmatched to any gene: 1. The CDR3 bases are TGTGCCAGCAGCTCTAGCGGGAGTGAGACCCAGTACTTC. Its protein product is CASSSSGSETQYF.

CDR3 DNA: TGTGCCAGCTCACAGACTAGCGGGGGGTCACCAAGCTCCTACAATGAGCAGTTCTTC. Translated: CASSQTSGGSPSSYNEQFF. V usage is TRBV18 and J usage is TRBJ2-1, with 13 bases lining up with TRBD2. Trimming removed 4 bases from V and 0 bases from J; junction bases left unmatched: 9. Germline CDR1 and CDR2: KGHSH and LQKENI. The CDR3 contains 19 residues.

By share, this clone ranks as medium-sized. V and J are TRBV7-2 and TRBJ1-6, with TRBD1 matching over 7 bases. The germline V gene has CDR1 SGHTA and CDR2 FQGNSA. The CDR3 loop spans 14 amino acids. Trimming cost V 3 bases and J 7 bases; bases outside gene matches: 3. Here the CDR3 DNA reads TGTGCCAGCAGCTTTCGGACAGGCAATTCACCCCTCCACTTT. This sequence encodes CASSFRTGNSPLHF.

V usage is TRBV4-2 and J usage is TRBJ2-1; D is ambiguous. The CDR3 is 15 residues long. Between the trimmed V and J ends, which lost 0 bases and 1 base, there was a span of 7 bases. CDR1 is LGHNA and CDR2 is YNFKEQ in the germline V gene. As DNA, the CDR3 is TGTGCCAGCAGCCAAGAGGCGGTATCCTACAATGAGCAGTTCTTC. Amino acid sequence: CASSQEAVSYNEQFF.

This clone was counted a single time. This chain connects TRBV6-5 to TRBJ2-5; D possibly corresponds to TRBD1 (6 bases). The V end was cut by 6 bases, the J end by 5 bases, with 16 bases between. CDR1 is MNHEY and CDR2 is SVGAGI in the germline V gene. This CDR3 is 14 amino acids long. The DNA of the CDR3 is TGTGCCAGCAGCCCTATACAGGGAAGGGAGACCCAGTACTTC. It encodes CASSPIQGRETQYF.

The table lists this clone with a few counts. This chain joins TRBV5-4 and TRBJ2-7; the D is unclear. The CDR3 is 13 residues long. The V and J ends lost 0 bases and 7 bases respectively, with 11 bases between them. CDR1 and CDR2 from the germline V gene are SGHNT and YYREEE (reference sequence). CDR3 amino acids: CASSLAQIGEQYF. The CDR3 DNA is TGTGCCAGCAGCTTGGCACAGATCGGGGAGCAGTACTTC. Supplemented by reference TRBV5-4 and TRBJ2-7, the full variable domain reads ETGVTQSPTHLIKTRGQQVTLRCSSQSGHNTVSWYQQALGQGPQFIFQYYREEENGRGNFPPRFSGLQFPNYSSELNVNALELDDSALYLCASSLAQIGEQYFGPGTRLTVT.

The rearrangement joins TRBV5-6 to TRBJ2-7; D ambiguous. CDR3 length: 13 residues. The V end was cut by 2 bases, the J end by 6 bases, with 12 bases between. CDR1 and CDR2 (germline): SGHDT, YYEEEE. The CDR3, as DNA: TGTGCCAGCAGCTTACCCATGACTGCCGAGCAGTACTTC. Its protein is CASSLPMTAEQYF.

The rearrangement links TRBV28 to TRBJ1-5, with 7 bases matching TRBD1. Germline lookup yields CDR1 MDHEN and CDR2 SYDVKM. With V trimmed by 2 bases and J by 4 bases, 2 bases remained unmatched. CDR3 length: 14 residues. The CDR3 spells CASSLRQGNQPQHF. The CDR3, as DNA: TGTGCCAGCAGTTTAAGACAGGGAAATCAGCCCCAGCATTTT. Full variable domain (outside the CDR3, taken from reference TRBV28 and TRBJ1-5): DVKVTQSSRYLVKRTGEKVFLECVQDMDHENMFWYRQDPGLGLRLIYFSYDVKMKEKGDIPEGYSVSREKKERFSLILESASTNQTSMYLCASSLRQGNQPQHFGDGTRLSIL.

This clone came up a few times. In DNA, the CDR3 is TGTGCCAGCAGCTTAGTAGTTCAGCCCCAGCATTTT. Encoded protein: CASSLVVQPQHF. The chain links TRBV7-7 to TRBJ1-5; D call uncertain. V dropped 1 base and J dropped 6 bases, with 4 bases sitting between them. Germline V lookup: CDR1 SSHAT, CDR2 FNYEAQ (reference sequence). The CDR3 spans 12 residues.

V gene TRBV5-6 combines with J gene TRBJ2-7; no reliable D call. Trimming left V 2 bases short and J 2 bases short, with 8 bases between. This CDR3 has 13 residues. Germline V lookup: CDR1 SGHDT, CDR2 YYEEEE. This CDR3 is CASSLATTYEQYF. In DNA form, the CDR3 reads TGTGCCAGCAGCTTAGCTACAACCTACGAGCAGTACTTC. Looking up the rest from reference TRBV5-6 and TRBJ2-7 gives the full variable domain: DAGVTQSPTHLIKTRGQQVTLRCSPKSGHDTVSWYQQALGQGPQFIFQYYEEEERQRGNFPDRFSGHQFPNYSSELNVNALLLGDSALYLCASSLATTYEQYFGPGTRLTVT.

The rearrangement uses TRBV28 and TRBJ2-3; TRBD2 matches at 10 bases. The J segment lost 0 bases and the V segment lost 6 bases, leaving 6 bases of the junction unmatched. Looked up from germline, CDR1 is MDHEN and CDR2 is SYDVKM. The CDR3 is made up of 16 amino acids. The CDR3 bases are TGTGCCAGCAGGTCCTTACTAGCGGGGAGCACAGATACGCAGTATTTT. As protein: CASRSLLAGSTDTQYF.

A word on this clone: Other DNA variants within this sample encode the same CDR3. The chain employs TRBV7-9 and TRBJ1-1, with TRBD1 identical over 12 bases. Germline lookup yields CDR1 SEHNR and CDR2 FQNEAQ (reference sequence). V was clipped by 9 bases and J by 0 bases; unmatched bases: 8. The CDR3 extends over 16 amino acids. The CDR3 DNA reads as TGTGCCAGTAGCCCCGGGACAGGGGGCTTGAACACTGAAGCTTTCTTT. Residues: CASSPGTGGLNTEAFF.

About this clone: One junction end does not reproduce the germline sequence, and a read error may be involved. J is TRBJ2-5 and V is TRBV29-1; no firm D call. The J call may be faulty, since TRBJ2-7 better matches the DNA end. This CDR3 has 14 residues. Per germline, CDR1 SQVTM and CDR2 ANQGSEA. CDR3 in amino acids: CSVKNSPNSFEQYF. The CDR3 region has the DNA TGCAGCGTTAAAAACAGTCCCAACTCCTTCGAGCAGTACTTC.

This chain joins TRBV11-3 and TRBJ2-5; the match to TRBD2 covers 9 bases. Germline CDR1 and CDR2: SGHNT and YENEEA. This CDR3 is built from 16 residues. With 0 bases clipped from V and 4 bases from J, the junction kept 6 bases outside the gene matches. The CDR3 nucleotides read TGTGCCAGCAGCTTAGATGGCGGGGGGGGCTCAGAGACCCAGTACTTC. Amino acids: CASSLDGGGGSETQYF.

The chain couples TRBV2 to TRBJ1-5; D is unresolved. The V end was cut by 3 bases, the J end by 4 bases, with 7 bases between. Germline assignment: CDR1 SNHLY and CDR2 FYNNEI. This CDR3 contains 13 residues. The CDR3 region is CASSDWENQPQHF. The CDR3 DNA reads TGTGCCAGCAGTGATTGGGAGAATCAGCCCCAGCATTTT.

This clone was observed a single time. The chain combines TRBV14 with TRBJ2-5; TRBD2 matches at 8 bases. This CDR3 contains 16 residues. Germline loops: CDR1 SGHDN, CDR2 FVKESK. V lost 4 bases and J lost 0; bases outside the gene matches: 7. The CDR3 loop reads CASSLGTSLDQETQYF. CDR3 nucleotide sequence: TGTGCCAGCAGCCTCGGGACTAGTCTGGACCAAGAGACCCAGTACTTC.

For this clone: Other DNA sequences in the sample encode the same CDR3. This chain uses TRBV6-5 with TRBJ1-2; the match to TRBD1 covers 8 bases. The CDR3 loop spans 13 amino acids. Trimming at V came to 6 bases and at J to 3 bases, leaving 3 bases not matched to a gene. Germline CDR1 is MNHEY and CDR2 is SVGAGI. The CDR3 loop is CASSPDRDYGYTF. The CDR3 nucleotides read TGTGCCAGCAGCCCGGACAGGGACTATGGCTACACCTTC.

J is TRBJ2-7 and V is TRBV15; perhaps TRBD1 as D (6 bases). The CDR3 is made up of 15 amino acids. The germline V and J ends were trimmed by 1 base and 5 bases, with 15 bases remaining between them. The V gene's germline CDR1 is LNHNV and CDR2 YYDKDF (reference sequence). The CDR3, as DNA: TGTGCCACCAGCAGAGCAGGGGTTAGGTTGGACGAGCAGTACTTC. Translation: CATSRAGVRLDEQYF.

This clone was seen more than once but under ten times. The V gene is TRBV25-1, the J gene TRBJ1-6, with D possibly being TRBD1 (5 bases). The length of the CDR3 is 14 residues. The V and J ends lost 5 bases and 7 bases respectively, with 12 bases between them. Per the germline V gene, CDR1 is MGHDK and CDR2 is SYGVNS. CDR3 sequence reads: CASSTGTANSPLHF. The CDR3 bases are TGTGCCAGCAGTACCGGGACTGCGAATTCACCCCTCCACTTT.

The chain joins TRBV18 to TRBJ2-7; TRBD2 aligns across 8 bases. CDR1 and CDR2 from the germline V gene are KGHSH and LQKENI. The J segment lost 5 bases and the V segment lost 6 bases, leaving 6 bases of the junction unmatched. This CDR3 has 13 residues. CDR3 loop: CASSPAGVNEQYF. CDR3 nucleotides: TGTGCCAGCTCCCCAGCGGGAGTCAACGAGCAGTACTTC.

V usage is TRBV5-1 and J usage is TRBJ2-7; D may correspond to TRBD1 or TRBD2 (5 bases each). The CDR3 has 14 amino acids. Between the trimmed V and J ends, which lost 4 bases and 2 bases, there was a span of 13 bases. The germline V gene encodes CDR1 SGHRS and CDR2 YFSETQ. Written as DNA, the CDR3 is TGCGCCAGCAGCCCCCGGGACGGCACCTACGAGCAGTACTTC. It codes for CASSPRDGTYEQYF.